The T cell receptor (beta chain) described here comes from a study of T-cell memory formation after mild COVID-19. Across the study: There were largely donor-specific TCR clusters. Broader study findings: In pre-infection memory, a portion of responding clones appeared, which suggested that cross-reactive memory joined. Nothing showed for sure that second-wave clones peaking on day 37 were SARS-CoV-2 specific.

The CDR3 totals 13 residues. Germline-derived CDR1 and CDR2 are SGHTA and FQGNSA. With 5 bases removed from V and 4 bases from J, the gap between germline ends came to 11 bases. TCRdb passed the 5' RACE reads through MiXCR, listing each CDR3 protein once. This repertoire shows 190,000 or so distinct CDR3 sequences, about 10% found once; its top ten account for approximately 3%. This clonotype was seen ten or more times. Its specificity is unknown. The receptor was derived from a man younger than 35 who had mild COVID-19 (a few samples of this study predate the infection). Cell type and time point are not known. V and J are TRBV7-2 and TRBJ1-2; a possible D gene is TRBD1 (5 bases). Input material: PBMCs or a T cell subset sorted from them (not recorded which). CDR3: CASSPPGLYGYTF. The CDR3 coding sequence is TGTGCCAGCAGCCCCCCGGGACTCTATGGCTACACCTTC. The full variable domain, in which reference TRBV7-2 and TRBJ1-2 provide the parts outside the CDR3, is GAGVSQSPSNKVTEKGKDVELRCDPISGHTALYWYRQSLGQGLEFLIYFQGNSAPDKSGLPSDRFSAERTGGSVSTLTIQRTQQEDSAVYLCASSPPGLYGYTFGSGTRLTVV.